The next 4 T cell receptor beta chains were all read from a single sample in a study of blood T cell repertoires in COVID-19 (TCRdb year 2020). Library construction relied on the immunoSEQ multiplex PCR assay. In TCRdb, the immuneACCESS table is reduced to in-frame sequences with V and J assigned. These tables do not hold every clone; where another copy was compared, an unresolved V gene accounts for under half, and the others remain unexplained. The sample has 100,000 to 150,000 clones on record, over 70% of them singletons. Roughly 4% of the sample comes from the top ten. Sequences were obtained from peripheral blood. The receptors were gathered from a woman aged 45 to 65 with acute or convalescent COVID-19.

This clone has only a few counts. CDR3 region: CASIRDTNTGELFF. The CDR3 region has the DNA TGTGCCAGCATCCGGGATACGAACACCGGGGAGCTGTTTTTT. The chain joins TRBV28 to TRBJ2-2, with D possibly being TRBD2 (5 bases). Germline V gene sequence: CDR1 MDHEN, CDR2 SYDVKM. CDR3 length equals 14 residues. Trimming took 7 bases from V and 0 from J, leaving 9 bases between them. Using reference TRBV28 and TRBJ2-2 for the parts outside the CDR3, the full variable domain is DVKVTQSSRYLVKRTGEKVFLECVQDMDHENMFWYRQDPGLGLRLIYFSYDVKMKEKGDIPEGYSVSREKKERFSLILESASTNQTSMYLCASIRDTNTGELFFGEGSRLTVL.

This sequence joins TRBV14 and TRBJ2-4; D not certain. Trimming removed 1 base from V and 6 bases from J, with 7 bases in between. The germline V gene has CDR1 SGHDN and CDR2 FVKESK. The length of the CDR3 is 13 residues. CDR3 amino acids: CASSQVAGNIQYF. The CDR3 DNA sequence: TGTGCCAGCAGCCAAGTAGCCGGAAACATTCAGTACTTC.

The chain combines TRBV13 with TRBJ2-1; TRBD2 matches 11 bases. The germline CDR1 and CDR2 sequences are PRHDT and FYEKMQ (reference sequence). V gave up 3 bases and J gave up 3 bases; unmatched junction bases: 1. This CDR3 is 15 amino acids long. In DNA form, the CDR3 reads TGTGCCAGCAGCTTTACTAGCGGGGGCTACAATGAGCAGTTCTTC. This codes for CASSFTSGGYNEQFF.

This CDR3 is CSVEESSGYGYTF. CDR3 DNA: TGCAGCGTTGAAGAAAGCTCGGGCTATGGCTACACCTTC. V gene TRBV29-1 combines with J gene TRBJ1-2; D gene unclear. The CDR3 sequence is 13 residues long. Trimming took off 0 bases at V and 4 bases at J, with 9 bases between the two ends. Germline assignment: CDR1 SQVTM and CDR2 ANQGSEA.